These 26 T cell receptor beta chains were all obtained from the same sample, sequenced in a study of control samples from healthy donors and cancer patients. Only in-frame clones appear in the TCRdb table, and some are missing; sequencing was by immunoSEQ multiplex PCR. The sample lists 98,000 or so clones, 88% occurring once. The material sequenced was blood. The receptors come from a woman in her 70s in good health.

V is TRBV3-1 (or the pseudogene TRBV3-2) and J is TRBJ2-3; D gene unclear. Germline V gene lookup returns CDR1 LGHDT and CDR2 YNNKEL (reference sequence). The length of the CDR3 is 15 residues. Deletions cut 0 bases from V and 4 bases from J, with 11 bases between. The CDR3 reads CASSQDWRKADTQYF. DNA of the CDR3: TGTGCCAGCAGCCAAGACTGGCGAAAGGCAGATACGCAGTATTTT.

The CDR3 nucleotides read TGTGCCAGCAGCTTGGAGGGACTAGCGGGAGTGAATACGCAGTATTTT. Amino acid sequence: CASSLEGLAGVNTQYF. J is TRBJ2-3 and V is TRBV5-5, with 14 bases lining up with TRBD2. CDR3 length equals 16 residues. V dropped 0 bases and J dropped 7; count of bases not matched to a gene: 4. The V gene's germline CDR1 is SGHKS and CDR2 YYEKEE (reference sequence).

The rearrangement links TRBV5-5 to TRBJ2-3; the D gene is possibly TRBD1 (6 bases). From germline, CDR1 is SGHKS and CDR2 YYEKEE (reference sequence). V was shortened by 0 bases and J by 5 bases, with 13 bases between the two germline ends. The CDR3 covers 15 residues. The CDR3 bases are TGTGCCAGCAGCTTGGTGGGGGCTGGTCTAGATACGCAGTATTTT. Amino acid sequence: CASSLVGAGLDTQYF.

The chain carries TRBV6-5 and TRBJ1-1; no clear D gene. Trimming removed 6 bases from V and 3 bases from J, with 17 bases in between. This CDR3 is built from 15 residues. Germline V gives CDR1 MNHEY, CDR2 SVGAGI. The CDR3: CASRARAGTHTEAFF. CDR3 DNA: TGTGCCAGCAGGGCTAGGGCAGGCACCCACACTGAAGCTTTCTTT.

The CDR3 here is CASTTGETEAFF. Written as DNA, the CDR3 is TGTGCCAGCACCACGGGGGAGACTGAAGCTTTCTTT. J is TRBJ1-1 and V is TRBV3-1 (or the pseudogene TRBV3-2), with TRBD1 as a possible D gene (5 bases). This CDR3 contains 12 residues. The ends were cut back, 7 bases at V and 5 bases at J, with 11 bases in the middle. Germline V lookup: CDR1 LGHDT, CDR2 YNNKEL (reference sequence).

The V gene is TRBV6-2 or TRBV6-3, the J gene TRBJ2-7; 8 bases fit TRBD2. From germline, CDR1 is MNHEY and CDR2 SVGEGT. The CDR3 totals 16 residues. Unmatched junction bases numbered 6, after V lost 2 bases and J lost 0 bases. CDR3 in amino acids: CASSYTSGGSSYEQYF. CDR3 nucleotides: TGTGCCAGCAGTTACACCAGCGGGGGAAGCTCCTACGAGCAGTACTTC.

This clone has just one count. The V call is TRBV29-1, the J call TRBJ1-2; unclear D gene. The germline V gene has CDR1 SQVTM and CDR2 ANQGSEA. Between the trimmed V and J ends, which lost 8 bases and 7 bases, there was a span of 17 bases. The CDR3 has 12 residues. The CDR3 DNA reads as TGCAGCATCGGCTTTGGGCAAGGTGGCTACACCTTC. Residues: CSIGFGQGGYTF. The full variable domain, completed using reference TRBV29-1 and TRBJ1-2, is SAVISQKPSRDICQRGTSLTIQCQVDSQVTMMFWYRQQPGQSLTLIATANQGSEATYESGFVIDKFPISRPNLTFSTLTVSNMSPEDSSIYLCSIGFGQGGYTFGSGTRLTVV.

The V gene is TRBV15, the J gene TRBJ1-4; D is ambiguous. The CDR3 runs to 14 residues. Germline CDR1 is LNHNV and CDR2 is YYDKDF (reference sequence). V was shortened by 1 base and J by 8 bases, with 11 bases between the two germline ends. The CDR3: CATSRGQTEEKLFF. The CDR3 region has the DNA TGTGCCACCAGCAGAGGGCAAACAGAGGAAAAACTGTTTTTT.

This clone was recorded a few times. The rearrangement joins TRBV15 to TRBJ2-3; the match to TRBD2 covers 10 bases. Per germline, CDR1 LNHNV and CDR2 YYDKDF (reference sequence). This CDR3 has 16 residues. V trimming: 0 bases; J trimming: 5 bases; junction bases outside the gene matches: 5. The CDR3 protein is CATSRDNSGGKDTQYF. CDR3 DNA sequence: TGTGCCACCAGCAGAGATAATAGCGGGGGGAAAGATACGCAGTATTTT.

The rearrangement joins TRBV18 to TRBJ2-2; 8 bases match TRBD2. This CDR3 spans 16 amino acids. The trim removed 0 bases at V and 6 bases at J, leaving 6 bases unmatched. Germline values: CDR1 KGHSH, CDR2 LQKENI. CDR3 nucleotide sequence: TGTGCCAGCTCACCACCGATGCGGGGGGACTCCGGGGAGCTGTTTTTT. Its translation: CASSPPMRGDSGELFF.

This chain joins TRBV7-3 and TRBJ1-1; a possible D gene is TRBD1 (5 bases). Per the germline V gene, CDR1 is SGHTA and CDR2 is FQGTGA. The CDR3 consists of 13 residues. The V and J ends lost 6 bases and 5 bases respectively, with 13 bases between them. CDR3 in amino acids: CASSKQSGTEAFF. The CDR3 region has the DNA TGTGCCAGCAGTAAACAGTCAGGGACTGAAGCTTTCTTT.

This sequence joins TRBV6-6 and TRBJ1-3; 9 bases map to TRBD1. This CDR3 has 15 amino acids. Losses at the gene ends were 7 bases for V and 0 bases for J; bases not matched to a gene: 4. The germline CDR1 and CDR2 sequences are MNHNY and SVGAGI (reference sequence). The CDR3 spells CASTTGGFSGNTIYF. The CDR3 bases are TGTGCCAGCACGACAGGGGGTTTCTCTGGAAACACCATATATTTT.

The V gene is TRBV7-3, the J gene TRBJ2-1; no clear D gene. Trimming took off 2 bases at V and 4 bases at J, with 9 bases between the two ends. This CDR3 contains 14 residues. In germline, CDR1 is SGHTA, CDR2 FQGTGA. The CDR3 loop reads CASSLPGGYNEQFF. CDR3 sequence (DNA): TGTGCCAGCAGCTTACCGGGTGGGTACAATGAGCAGTTCTTC.

V usage is TRBV6-6 and J usage is TRBJ2-7; D possibly corresponds to TRBD1 (6 bases). Germline V gene lookup returns CDR1 MNHNY and CDR2 SVGAGI (reference sequence). The CDR3 consists of 13 residues. V lost 8 bases to trimming and J lost 2 bases, with 13 bases between them. The CDR3 coding sequence is TGTGCCAGCGAGAACAGGGATCCCTACGAGCAGTACTTC. It translates to CASENRDPYEQYF.

The gene calls are TRBV30 and TRBJ1-2, with 8 bases fitting TRBD1. Germline lookup yields CDR1 GTSNPN and CDR2 SVGIG (reference sequence). V lost 3 bases to trimming and J lost 8 bases; unmatched junction nucleotides: 8. The CDR3 extends over 13 amino acids. The chain's CDR3 is CAWRTPGGGGYTF. DNA for the CDR3: TGTGCCTGGAGAACCCCAGGGGGCGGGGGCTACACCTTC.

This chain links TRBV6-4 with TRBJ1-1, with D unresolved. CDR3 length equals 14 residues. Between the trimmed V and J ends, which lost 1 base and 7 bases, there was a span of 13 bases. Germline V gives CDR1 MRHNA, CDR2 SNTAGT. The CDR3 DNA is TGTGCCAGCAGTGACTTGGTTATGAGACGTGAAGCTTTCTTT. This sequence encodes CASSDLVMRREAFF.

The V gene is TRBV6-2 or TRBV6-3, the J gene TRBJ1-5, with D possibly matching TRBD1 (5 bases). Germline V CDR1 and CDR2: MNHEY, SVGEGT. V lost 6 bases, J lost 0 bases, and 12 bases lay in between. CDR3 size: 15 residues. DNA for the CDR3: TGTGCCAGCAGCGACAGAGCTTATAGCAATCAGCCCCAGCATTTT. Amino acid sequence: CASSDRAYSNQPQHF.

Of note for this clone: The same CDR3 is also encoded by other DNA sequences in this sample. Written as DNA, the CDR3 is TGTGCCAGCACTCGGTACGAGCAGTACTTC. Amino acid sequence: CASTRYEQYF. The V and J genes are TRBV2 and TRBJ2-7, with unresolved D. Trimming stripped 7 bases from V and 4 bases from J, with 5 bases between. CDR3 length: 10 residues. Germline V gene sequence: CDR1 SNHLY, CDR2 FYNNEI.

This clone came up a few times. The V and J genes are TRBV6-6 and TRBJ2-7; D call uncertain. This CDR3 comprises 12 residues. Trimming removed 5 bases from V and 2 bases from J, with 7 bases in between. Germline values: CDR1 MNHNY, CDR2 SVGAGI (reference sequence). The DNA of the CDR3 is TGTGCCAGCAGTCACGACACCTACGAGCAGTACTTC. Residues: CASSHDTYEQYF.

The V and J genes are TRBV4-1 and TRBJ2-1; the match to TRBD2 covers 14 bases. Germline lookup yields CDR1 MGHRA and CDR2 YSYEKL. V lost 3 bases and J lost 7; bases outside the gene matches: 8. This CDR3 contains 17 residues. The CDR3 reads CASSHDWGLAGENEQFF. Here the CDR3 DNA reads TGCGCCAGCAGCCATGATTGGGGACTAGCGGGGGAAAATGAGCAGTTCTTC.

A few counts support this clone. The chain has TRBV7-8 and TRBJ1-5; D unresolved. The CDR3 consists of 14 residues. The V end was cut by 1 base, the J end by 1 base, with 5 bases between. Germline values: CDR1 SGHVS, CDR2 FQNEAQ. The CDR3 protein is CASSLEGSNQPQHF. The CDR3, as DNA: TGTGCCAGCAGCTTAGAAGGGAGCAATCAGCCCCAGCATTTT. The full variable domain, rest sourced from reference TRBV7-8 and TRBJ1-5, is GAGVSQSPRYKVAKRGQDVALRCDPISGHVSLFWYQQALGQGPEFLTYFQNEAQLDKSGLPSDRFFAERPEGSVSTLKIQRTQQEDSAVYLCASSLEGSNQPQHFGDGTRLSIL.

The J gene is TRBJ1-1, the V gene TRBV9, with D possibly matching TRBD1 (5 bases). Trimming pared 0 bases from V and 2 bases from J, leaving 8 bases between. The CDR3 totals 14 residues. Per the germline V gene, CDR1 is SGDLS and CDR2 is YYNGEE. This CDR3 reads CASSVGQRNTEAFF. In DNA form, the CDR3 reads TGTGCCAGCAGCGTAGGACAGCGTAACACTGAAGCTTTCTTT.

The chain has TRBV14 and TRBJ2-1; 9 bases agree with TRBD2. Trimming took 0 bases from V and 2 from J; bases not matched to a gene: 5. The CDR3 spans 17 residues. The V gene's germline CDR1 is SGHDN and CDR2 FVKESK. This chain's CDR3 is CASSQDPPSGTYNEQFF. The CDR3 nucleotides read TGTGCCAGCAGCCAAGATCCCCCTAGCGGGACCTACAATGAGCAGTTCTTC.

The chain recombines TRBV5-1 with TRBJ2-5; TRBD1 matches at 7 bases. With V trimmed by 3 bases and J by 5 bases, 4 bases remained unmatched. The CDR3 spans 13 residues. Germline loops: CDR1 SGHRS, CDR2 YFSETQ. The chain's CDR3 is CASSSKTGETQYF. In nucleotides, the CDR3 is TGCGCCAGCAGCTCCAAGACAGGGGAGACCCAGTACTTC. The full variable domain, completed using reference TRBV5-1 and TRBJ2-5, is KAGVTQTPRYLIKTRGQQVTLSCSPISGHRSVSWYQQTPGQGLQFLFEYFSETQRNKGNFPGRFSGRQFSNSRSEMNVSTLELGDSALYLCASSSKTGETQYFGPGTRLLVL.

The gene calls are TRBV5-1 and TRBJ2-2, with TRBD2 identical over 9 bases. The CDR3 consists of 16 residues. From germline, CDR1 is SGHRS and CDR2 YFSETQ. The J segment lost 4 bases and the V segment lost 0 bases, leaving 4 bases of the junction unmatched. The CDR3 reads CASSLAGSGGTGELFF. CDR3 DNA sequence: TGCGCCAGCAGCTTGGCGGGTAGCGGGGGCACCGGGGAGCTGTTTTTT.

The rearrangement uses TRBV27 and TRBJ1-2; tentative D call: TRBD1 (6 bases). V was clipped by 5 bases and J by 5 bases, with 15 bases between them. Looked up from germline, CDR1 is MNHEY and CDR2 is SMNVEV (reference sequence). This CDR3 comprises 14 residues. CDR3 protein: CASSLAGDYYGYTF. The CDR3 nucleotides are TGTGCCAGCAGTCTCGCAGGGGACTATTATGGCTACACCTTC.